Sequencing of this TCR beta chain was carried out in a study of glioma-infiltrating T cells after dendritic cell vaccination. Up to about 2 ug genomic DNA was used for TCRB CDR3 amplification. Clones were sequenced by immunoSEQ multiplex PCR, and TCRdb holds only the in-frame ones, with some missing. The sample contains 50,000 to 80,000 clones, around 83% of which appear only once. CDR3 length equals 13 residues. V was clipped by 4 bases and J by 4 bases, with 11 bases between them. Germline assignment: CDR1 SQVTM and CDR2 ANQGSEA. Here the sequenced sample was blood, taken before dendritic cell vaccination. The clonotype comes from a human donor with glioblastoma. The genes are TRBV29-1 and TRBJ1-3; tentatively, D is TRBD1 (6 bases). CDR3 sequence reads: CSVVWGLGNTIYF. The CDR3 bases are TGCAGCGTTGTATGGGGGCTAGGAAACACCATATATTTT. The variable domain in full, completed from reference TRBV29-1 and TRBJ1-3, reads SAVISQKPSRDICQRGTSLTIQCQVDSQVTMMFWYRQQPGQSLTLIATANQGSEATYESGFVIDKFPISRPNLTFSTLTVSNMSPEDSSIYLCSVVWGLGNTIYFGEGSWLTVV.